The clone carrying this TCR beta chain was detected ten times or more. The target antigen is unknown. The germline gives CDR1 MNHEY, CDR2 SVGAGI. The V end lost 6 bases, the J end lost 2 bases, and 14 bases lay between the germline ends. The CDR3 sequence is 14 residues long. Using its own MiXCR run on the 5' RACE reads, TCRdb lists one record per CDR3 protein. Of about 20,000 distinct CDR3 sequences listed, approximately 2.2% are singletons. The source of the sample is a study of beta chain bispecific antibodies for T cell cancers. Notes on the study in general: Versus anti-CD19, anti-TRBV12 exposure cut the TRBV12-3 share of TRBV signal by under 99%. In these mixed samples, most targeted TRBV reads derived from the leukemia cell line.

Blood mononuclear cells were expanded for roughly 3 days using either OKT3 anti-CD3 antibody or CD3/CD28 beads. This receptor was obtained from a human donor in good health. Some clones in this sample may be carry-over from other donors' samples. The chain uses TRBV6-5 and TRBJ2-7; D is unresolved. The specimen was healthy donor T cells cultured with leukemia cells, collected from a culture containing a bispecific antibody targeting TCR Vbeta12. The CDR3 loop reads CASRTPTAAYEQYF. The DNA for the CDR3 is TGTGCCAGCAGGACCCCTACAGCAGCCTACGAGCAGTACTTC.